This passage covers 29 T cell receptor beta chains from one sample sequenced in a study of T cells in Graves' hyperthyroidism and ophthalmopathy. RNA transcripts yielded amplified TCR beta CDR3 regions. In the first-round RT-PCR of the TCR CDR3, the HTBI primer set was used. TCRdb redid the calling of the multiplex PCR reads with MiXCR, one entry per CDR3 protein. Here the sample spans about 550,000 distinct CDR3 sequences, less than 25% being singletons. Specimen: blood. All receptors come from a man aged 18-30 years with Graves' hyperthyroidism.

The chain carries TRBV20-1 and TRBJ1-5; 7 bases align to TRBD1. CDR3 length: 15 amino acids. Germline loops: CDR1 DFQATT, CDR2 SNEGSKA (reference sequence). V lost 2 bases and J lost 9; bases outside the gene matches: 13. CDR3 coding DNA: TGCAGTGCTAGAATAACCGGGACAGCCTTTGGGCCCCAGCATTTT. Residues: CSARITGTAFGPQHF.

In its sample, this clonotype was seen a few times. The chain links TRBV30 to TRBJ2-7, with 7 bases fitting TRBD2. The CDR3 is made up of 14 amino acids. The junction had 7 bases not matched to a gene; V was cut back by 2 bases and J by 3 bases. The germline V gene has CDR1 GTSNPN and CDR2 SVGIG (reference sequence). This chain's CDR3 is CAWSPLGGSYEQYF. The CDR3 DNA follows: TGTGCCTGGAGTCCCCTGGGGGGGAGCTACGAGCAGTACTTC.

The chain uses TRBV6-5 and TRBJ1-1; 8 positions match TRBD1. Per germline, CDR1 MNHEY and CDR2 SVGAGI. Trimming cost V 0 bases and J 5 bases; bases outside gene matches: 5. CDR3 length: 15 amino acids. In nucleotides, the CDR3 is TGTGCCAGCAGTTACTCGATACAGGGGGGAACTGAAGCTTTCTTT. It yields the protein CASSYSIQGGTEAFF.

The table lists this clonotype with a few counts. This chain's CDR3 is CASSLVEGGGSPLHF. The CDR3 region has the DNA TGCGCCAGCAGCTTGGTGGAGGGGGGAGGTTCACCCCTCCACTTT. The rearrangement links TRBV5-1 to TRBJ1-6; maybe TRBD1 (6 bases). Germline loops: CDR1 SGHRS, CDR2 YFSETQ. With 0 bases removed from V and 9 bases from J, the gap between germline ends came to 13 bases. This CDR3 is built from 15 residues.

This clonotype turned up a few times. The rearrangement links TRBV9 to TRBJ1-1; D possibly corresponds to TRBD1 (5 bases). Trimming stripped 2 bases from V and 0 bases from J, with 14 bases between. This CDR3 comprises 16 residues. CDR1 is SGDLS, CDR2 YYNGEE, per germline. The CDR3 here is CASSVGETELNTEAFF. CDR3 DNA sequence: TGTGCCAGCAGCGTGGGGGAGACAGAGTTGAACACTGAAGCTTTCTTT.

The table lists this clonotype with many counts. The V and J genes are TRBV10-2 and TRBJ1-2, with no clear D. Germline V gives CDR1 WSHSY, CDR2 SAAADI. The V and J ends lost 3 bases and 4 bases respectively, with 12 bases between them. This CDR3 is built from 14 residues. The CDR3 DNA sequence: TGCGCCAGCAGTGATAGCAGGATTGCCTATGGCTACACCTTC. Encoded protein: CASSDSRIAYGYTF.

In its sample, this clonotype was seen many times. V and J are TRBV9 and TRBJ2-5; tentatively, D is TRBD2 (7 bases). V was cut by 0 bases and J by 1 base, with 10 bases left in between. CDR1 and CDR2 (germline): SGDLS, YYNGEE. The CDR3 sequence is 15 residues long. CDR3 in DNA: TGTGCCAGCAGCGTAGGGGGGGGCCCCCAAGAGACCCAGTACTTC. Amino acid sequence: CASSVGGGPQETQYF. Full variable domain (outside the CDR3, taken from reference TRBV9 and TRBJ2-5): DSGVTQTPKHLITATGQRVTLRCSPRSGDLSVYWYQQSLDQGLQFLIQYYNGEERAKGNILERFSAQQFPDLHSELNLSSLELGDSALYFCASSVGGGPQETQYFGPGTRLLVL.

In this sample, this clonotype turned up many times. The chain recombines TRBV6-1 with TRBJ2-7; 10 bases are shared with TRBD1. CDR1 and CDR2 (germline): MNHNS, SASEGT. The J segment lost 6 bases and the V segment lost 10 bases, leaving 12 bases of the junction unmatched. This CDR3 contains 14 residues. CDR3 nucleotides: TGTGCCACTCGAACCGGGACAGGGGTTGCCGAGCAGTACTTC. Its protein is CATRTGTGVAEQYF.

The chain joins TRBV28 to TRBJ2-7; D remains unclear. There are 16 residues in the CDR3. From germline, CDR1 is MDHEN and CDR2 SYDVKM. The V and J ends lost 3 bases and 2 bases respectively, with 17 bases between them. The CDR3 bases are TGTGCCAGCAGTTTTTGGCGGCCGGGCAGGCCCTACGAGCAGTACTTC. Translated: CASSFWRPGRPYEQYF.

This clonotype was counted ten times or more. V usage is TRBV30 and J usage is TRBJ1-1; D unclear. Between the trimmed V and J ends, which lost 1 base and 6 bases, there was a span of 9 bases. Germline V gene data show CDR1 as GTSNPN and CDR2 as SVGIG (reference sequence). This CDR3 is 12 amino acids long. The CDR3 DNA reads TGTGCCTGGAGTGGACGTGATCCTGAAGCTTTCTTT. It is translated as CAWSGRDPEAFF.

This clonotype showed up many times. This chain connects TRBV28 to TRBJ2-6, with 7 nucleotides matching TRBD1. The germline V gene encodes CDR1 MDHEN and CDR2 SYDVKM. This CDR3 region has 16 residues. Germline trimming cut 10 bases from V and 1 base from J; bases unmatched to any gene: 10. DNA of the CDR3: TGTGCCACCCTACAGGGGACCCCTTCTGGGGCCAACGTCCTGACTTTC. It is translated as CATLQGTPSGANVLTF. The full variable domain, in which reference TRBV28 and TRBJ2-6 provide the parts outside the CDR3, is DVKVTQSSRYLVKRTGEKVFLECVQDMDHENMFWYRQDPGLGLRLIYFSYDVKMKEKGDIPEGYSVSREKKERFSLILESASTNQTSMYLCATLQGTPSGANVLTFGAGSRLTVL.

This clonotype occurred a few times. The chain recombines TRBV20-1 with TRBJ2-7, with D maybe TRBD2 (5 bases). The CDR3 has 11 amino acids. Germline CDR1 reads DFQATT; CDR2 reads SNEGSKA (reference sequence). The CDR3 here is CGTRHSYEQYF. The CDR3 coding sequence is TGCGGAACTAGACACAGCTACGAGCAGTACTTC.

This clonotype has a count of ten or more. The gene calls are TRBV25-1 and TRBJ1-1, with D possibly TRBD1 on 5 matching bases. From germline, CDR1 is MGHDK and CDR2 SYGVNS. V was shortened by 9 bases and J by 5 bases, with 16 bases between the two germline ends. This CDR3 has 13 amino acids. CDR3 sequence reads: CARCGGEGTEAFF. In nucleotides, the CDR3 is TGTGCCAGGTGCGGGGGTGAGGGTACTGAAGCTTTCTTT.

This clonotype was counted ten times or more. The chain joins TRBV10-3 to TRBJ1-5; D ambiguous. The length of the CDR3 is 13 residues. V was clipped by 4 bases and J by 0 bases, with 4 bases between them. Germline-derived CDR1 and CDR2 are ENHRY and SYGVKD. The CDR3 here is CAISGSSNQPQHF. CDR3 DNA: TGTGCCATCAGTGGCTCTAGCAATCAGCCCCAGCATTTT.

This clonotype was seen ten or more times. The rearrangement uses TRBV20-1 and TRBJ2-2; D might be TRBD1 or TRBD2, each matching 6 bases. This CDR3 spans 15 amino acids. The germline V and J ends were trimmed by 0 bases and 2 bases, with 10 bases remaining between them. CDR1 DFQATT and CDR2 SNEGSKA come from the germline V gene (reference sequence). CDR3 residues: CSARDGGGNTGELFF. The CDR3, as DNA: TGCAGTGCTAGAGATGGAGGGGGTAACACCGGGGAGCTGTTTTTT.

The table lists this clonotype with a count of one. V usage is TRBV29-1 and J usage is TRBJ2-7; the D is unclear. The germline gives CDR1 SQVTM, CDR2 ANQGSEA. The CDR3 loop spans 11 amino acids. V gave up 7 bases and J gave up 3 bases, with 10 bases separating them. In nucleotides, the CDR3 is TGCAGCGCAGGACGGCACTACGAGCAGTACTTC. Its translation is CSAGRHYEQYF.

This clonotype was counted at least ten times. J is TRBJ2-2 and V is TRBV12-3 or TRBV12-4; D gene uncertain. This CDR3 region has 14 residues. V was clipped by 0 bases and J by 5 bases, with 7 bases between them. This chain's CDR3 is CASSLAVRTGELFF. The CDR3 bases are TGTGCCAGCAGTTTAGCTGTGCGGACCGGGGAGCTGTTTTTT.

This clonotype appeared a few times. V and J are TRBV9 and TRBJ2-2; tentative D call: TRBD1 (5 bases). V was clipped by 0 bases and J by 3 bases, with 9 bases between them. Germline CDR1 is SGDLS and CDR2 is YYNGEE. The CDR3 is 15 amino acids. CDR3 amino acids: CASSVDGAYTGELFF. The CDR3 bases are TGTGCCAGCAGCGTAGATGGGGCTTACACCGGGGAGCTGTTTTTT.

In its sample, this clonotype was seen many times. The chain employs TRBV11-2 and TRBJ2-5, with TRBD2 as a possible D gene (5 bases). Germline V gives CDR1 SGHAT, CDR2 FQNNGV. This CDR3 spans 15 amino acids. V was clipped by 6 bases and J by 4 bases, with 18 bases between them. CDR3 in amino acids: CASSKGLSVGETQYF. The CDR3 DNA reads TGTGCCAGCAGTAAAGGACTCTCTGTGGGAGAGACCCAGTACTTC.

This clonotype has only a few counts. The chain links TRBV6-1 to TRBJ1-1, with D maybe TRBD1 (6 bases). The CDR3 contains 14 residues. Germline V gives CDR1 MNHNS, CDR2 SASEGT. The germline V and J ends were trimmed by 3 bases and 3 bases, with 11 bases remaining between them. The CDR3 region has the DNA TGTGCCAGCAGTGAGGCAGGGACACACACTGAAGCTTTCTTT. Translated: CASSEAGTHTEAFF.

In its sample, this clonotype was seen many times. V gene TRBV7-8 combines with J gene TRBJ2-7, with D tentatively TRBD2 (6 bases). CDR1 SGHVS and CDR2 FQNEAQ come from the germline V gene. Between the trimmed V and J ends, which lost 3 bases and 4 bases, there was a span of 16 bases. This CDR3 comprises 15 residues. Here the CDR3 reads CASSLSGSASYEQYF. The DNA of the CDR3 is TGTGCCAGCAGCTTGAGCGGGTCGGCCTCTTACGAGCAGTACTTC.

There are many counts of this clonotype. The rearrangement uses TRBV28 and TRBJ1-1; TRBD1 agrees at 8 bases. The CDR3 totals 16 residues. The V gene's germline CDR1 is MDHEN and CDR2 SYDVKM. J lost 2 bases, V lost 5 bases, and 10 bases had no gene match. The chain's CDR3 is CASSAASTGANTEAFF. CDR3 sequence (DNA): TGTGCCAGCAGTGCCGCCTCGACAGGGGCCAACACTGAAGCTTTCTTT.

This clonotype showed up just a few times. With a much larger clone just one base away, this may be a read error. The chain carries TRBV9 and TRBJ1-5; 7 positions match TRBD1. This CDR3 is built from 15 residues. The V segment lost 3 bases and the J segment 0 bases; nucleotides outside the gene matches: 3. The V gene's germline CDR1 is SGDLS and CDR2 YYNGEE. CDR3 DNA: TGTGCCAGCAGCGCAGGGGGGAGTAGCAATCAGCCCCAGCATTTT. This encodes CASSAGGSSNQPQHF.

This clonotype was recorded at least ten times. The chain combines TRBV6-1 with TRBJ1-1; D unresolved. CDR1 MNHNS and CDR2 SASEGT come from the germline V gene. V dropped 6 bases and J dropped 0 bases, with 8 bases sitting between them. This CDR3 region has 13 residues. The DNA for the CDR3 is TGTGCCAGCAGGGAGACGGTGAACACTGAAGCTTTCTTT. It encodes CASRETVNTEAFF.

This clonotype was seen repeatedly, ten times or more. J is TRBJ1-2 and V is TRBV14; D uncertain. The CDR3 covers 14 residues. Between the trimmed V and J ends, which lost 0 bases and 2 bases, there was a span of 7 bases. Per the germline V gene, CDR1 is SGHDN and CDR2 is FVKESK. This CDR3 reads CASSQDVGNYGYTF. The CDR3 DNA is TGTGCCAGCAGCCAAGATGTGGGAAACTATGGCTACACCTTC. Looking up the rest from reference TRBV14 and TRBJ1-2 gives the full variable domain: EAGVTQFPSHSVIEKGQTVTLRCDPISGHDNLYWYRRVMGKEIKFLLHFVKESKQDESGMPNNRFLAERTGGTYSTLKVQPAELEDSGVYFCASSQDVGNYGYTFGSGTRLTVV.

This clonotype was seen many times. The chain couples TRBV11-2 to TRBJ2-7; 12 positions agree with TRBD2. Per germline, CDR1 SGHAT and CDR2 FQNNGV. Unmatched junction bases numbered 5, after V lost 0 bases and J lost 2 bases. The CDR3 runs to 17 residues. For the CDR3, the DNA is TGTGCCAGCAGCTTAGATAGGACTAGCGGGGTTGCCTACGAGCAGTACTTC. Amino acids: CASSLDRTSGVAYEQYF. Full variable domain (missing parts from reference TRBV11-2 and TRBJ2-7): EAGVAQSPRYKIIEKRQSVAFWCNPISGHATLYWYQQILGQGPKLLIQFQNNGVVDDSQLPKDRFSAERLKGVDSTLKIQPAKLEDSAVYLCASSLDRTSGVAYEQYFGPGTRLTVT.

In its sample, this clonotype was seen many times. The rearrangement links TRBV4-1 to TRBJ2-2; D uncertain. The V gene lost 7 bases and the J gene lost 5 bases, with 14 bases spanning the gap. Looked up from germline, CDR1 is MGHRA and CDR2 is YSYEKL. This CDR3 has 14 amino acids. For the CDR3, the DNA is TGCGCCAGCACTCTGGAAGAAACAACCGGGGAGCTGTTTTTT. This encodes CASTLEETTGELFF.

This clonotype showed up just a few times. The genes are TRBV19 and TRBJ1-1; D possibly corresponds to TRBD1 (5 bases). V was pared by 5 bases and J by 1 base, with 20 bases between. Per germline, CDR1 LNHDA and CDR2 SQIVND (reference sequence). This CDR3 has 17 amino acids. In DNA form, the CDR3 reads TGTGCCAGTAGTCCCTCCGGACACACTGACTGGAACACTGAAGCTTTCTTT. This translates into CASSPSGHTDWNTEAFF.

This clonotype was seen a handful of times. The chain is built from TRBV28 and TRBJ2-5; D possibly corresponds to TRBD1 (5 bases). CDR3 size: 16 residues. The ends were cut back, 6 bases at V and 2 bases at J, with 19 bases in the middle. Germline V gene data show CDR1 as MDHEN and CDR2 as SYDVKM. The CDR3 here is CASSFLIRSGQETQYF. In DNA, the CDR3 is TGTGCCAGCAGCTTCCTAATTCGTTCAGGGCAAGAGACCCAGTACTTC.